Sequencing of this TCR beta chain was carried out in a study of CD8 T cells in Susac syndrome. The RNA, about 0.45 to 1 ug, was put through reverse transcription using random hexamers. From the immunoSEQ multiplex PCR reads, TCRdb called clonotypes with MiXCR, one entry per CDR3 protein. The data show 250,000 to 300,000 distinct CDR3 sequences, with roughly 85% seen just once and around 0.21% held by the top ten. Germline CDR1 SQVTM, CDR2 ANQGSEA. This CDR3 comprises 14 residues. The junction had 6 bases not matched to a gene; V was cut back by 7 bases and J by 5 bases. This clonotype was obtained from a human donor with multiple sclerosis. The chain is built from TRBV29-1 and TRBJ2-3, with 13 bases identical to TRBD2. Sequencing input: CD8+ T cells from PBMCs. The CDR3 loop reads CSGETSGRRDTQYF. The CDR3 DNA reads TGCAGCGGAGAGACTAGCGGGAGGAGAGATACGCAGTATTTT.